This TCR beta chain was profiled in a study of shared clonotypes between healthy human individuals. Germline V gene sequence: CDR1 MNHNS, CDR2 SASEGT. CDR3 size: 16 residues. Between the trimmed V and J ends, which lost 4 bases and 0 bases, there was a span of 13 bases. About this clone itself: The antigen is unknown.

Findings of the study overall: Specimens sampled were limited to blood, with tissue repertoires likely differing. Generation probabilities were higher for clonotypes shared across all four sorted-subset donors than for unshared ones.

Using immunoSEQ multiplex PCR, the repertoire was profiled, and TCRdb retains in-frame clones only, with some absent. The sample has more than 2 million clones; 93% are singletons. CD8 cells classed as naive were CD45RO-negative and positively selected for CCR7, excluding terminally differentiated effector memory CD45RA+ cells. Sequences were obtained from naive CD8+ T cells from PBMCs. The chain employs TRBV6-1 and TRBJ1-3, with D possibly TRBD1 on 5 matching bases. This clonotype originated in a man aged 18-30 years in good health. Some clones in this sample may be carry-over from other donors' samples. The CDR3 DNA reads TGTGCCAGCAGTGCCCTACATGGGACCTCTGGAAACACCATATATTTT. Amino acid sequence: CASSALHGTSGNTIYF.